The 27 T cell receptor beta chains presented below share a single source sample, sequenced in a study of blood T cells in healthy people across ages. Primed by a sample-barcoded 5' primer and a J-beta primer mix, a second PCR proceeded for about 7 to 11 cycles. TCRdb ran MiXCR on the 5' RACE reads and lists one entry per CDR3 protein. The data show around 1.5 million distinct CDR3 sequences, with around two fifths seen just once and 7.9% held by the top ten. The sequenced sample consisted of blood. The receptors originated from a young woman in good health.

V and J are TRBV12-3 or TRBV12-4 and TRBJ1-6; D is unresolved. Trimming cost V 1 base and J 6 bases, with 19 bases left between them. The CDR3 has 18 residues. The CDR3 is CASSLGLNPGAGNSPLHF. CDR3 coding DNA: TGTGCCAGCAGTTTAGGGCTAAATCCGGGTGCAGGTAATTCACCCCTCCACTTT.

This chain connects TRBV5-1 to TRBJ2-1; 8 bases map to TRBD2. The V segment lost 4 bases and the J segment 9 bases; nucleotides outside the gene matches: 9. From germline, CDR1 is SGHRS and CDR2 YFSETQ. The CDR3 runs to 14 residues. Here the CDR3 reads CASSPGLEGSEQFF. CDR3 in DNA: TGCGCCAGCAGCCCGGGACTAGAGGGGAGTGAGCAGTTCTTC.

The CDR3 coding sequence is TGTGCCAGCAGTGAGGGCAACCTTCCCTACGAGCAGTACTTC. The encoded protein is CASSEGNLPYEQYF. The gene calls are TRBV25-1 and TRBJ2-7; D uncertain. Trimming cost V 3 bases and J 2 bases, with 11 bases left between them. The germline gives CDR1 MGHDK, CDR2 SYGVNS. CDR3 length equals 14 residues.

The chain joins TRBV12-3 or TRBV12-4 to TRBJ2-7; no firm D call. Trimming stripped 3 bases from V and 2 bases from J, with 11 bases between. The CDR3 has 14 residues. In nucleotides, the CDR3 is TGTGCCAGCAGTTTCGGGCTATCCGCCTACGAGCAGTACTTC. Encoded protein: CASSFGLSAYEQYF.

The chain couples TRBV3-1 to TRBJ2-3; D uncertain. This CDR3 spans 13 amino acids. Germline CDR1 LGHDT, CDR2 YNNKEL (reference sequence). V was pared by 6 bases and J by 4 bases, with 11 bases between. The chain's CDR3 is CASSYEGADTQYF. In DNA form, the CDR3 reads TGTGCCAGCAGTTATGAAGGCGCAGATACGCAGTATTTT.

This clonotype was counted only a few times. The rearrangement links TRBV20-1 to TRBJ2-5; D remains unclear. The CDR3 is 15 residues long. Trimming removed 0 bases from V and 4 bases from J, with 15 bases in between. Germline V lookup: CDR1 DFQATT, CDR2 SNEGSKA (reference sequence). The CDR3 DNA sequence: TGCAGTGCTAGAGATCTAACGTCAGTCCGAGAGACCCAGTACTTC. Translating gives CSARDLTSVRETQYF.

The genes are TRBV10-3 and TRBJ2-2; 11 positions agree with TRBD2. The CDR3 is 17 amino acids. The germline V gene encodes CDR1 ENHRY and CDR2 SYGVKD. The ends lost 2 bases at V and 8 bases at J; junction bases unmatched: 10. The CDR3 is CAISETTSGGPMGELFF. CDR3 nucleotides: TGTGCCATCAGTGAGACTACTAGCGGGGGACCGATGGGGGAGCTGTTTTTT.

The gene calls are TRBV6-5 and TRBJ2-3; 11 bases map to TRBD2. Trimming removed 5 bases from V and 5 bases from J; junction bases left unmatched: 6. The germline gives CDR1 MNHEY, CDR2 SVGAGI. The CDR3 extends over 15 amino acids. The chain's CDR3 is CASSKLAGEEDTQYF. For the CDR3, the DNA is TGTGCCAGCAGTAAACTAGCGGGGGAGGAAGATACGCAGTATTTT.

The chain combines TRBV4-1 with TRBJ1-1; tentatively, D is TRBD1 (6 bases). V dropped 0 bases and J dropped 11 bases, with 19 bases sitting between them. There are 15 residues in the CDR3. Germline loops: CDR1 MGHRA, CDR2 YSYEKL. CDR3 sequence (DNA): TGCGCCAGCAGCCAAGATTATGTTCTGAGGGGGAACGCTTTCTTT. Translated: CASSQDYVLRGNAFF.

The chain has TRBV29-1 and TRBJ1-1; 7 positions agree with TRBD1. V lost 2 bases, J lost 4 bases, and 7 bases stayed unmatched. Looked up from germline, CDR1 is SQVTM and CDR2 is ANQGSEA. The CDR3 extends over 14 amino acids. For the CDR3, the DNA is TGCAGCGTTGAAAATCAGGGGGAGATCACTGAAGCTTTCTTT. Translating gives CSVENQGEITEAFF.

This clonotype occurred a few times. J is TRBJ1-2 and V is TRBV9; D call uncertain. Germline V gene lookup returns CDR1 SGDLS and CDR2 YYNGEE. This CDR3 is 12 amino acids long. Trimming removed 2 bases at V and 7 bases at J, with 9 bases between. The CDR3 spells CASSVLNGGYTF. Here the CDR3 DNA reads TGTGCCAGCAGCGTCCTCAATGGTGGCTACACCTTC.

This clonotype was counted only a few times. This chain uses TRBV6-1 with TRBJ2-1; D perhaps matches TRBD2 (6 bases). The ends were cut back, 7 bases at V and 2 bases at J, with 15 bases in the middle. Germline CDR1 reads MNHNS; CDR2 reads SASEGT. The CDR3 runs 15 residues. The CDR3 bases are TGTGCCAGCACAGTCGGGGGTTCCGCCTACAATGAGCAGTTCTTC. Translating it yields CASTVGGSAYNEQFF.

Regarding this clonotype: One end of the junction does not line up with germline, which may come from a read error. This chain uses TRBV30 with TRBJ2-7, with TRBD2 identical over 7 bases. Germline lookup yields CDR1 GTSNPN and CDR2 SVGIG (reference sequence). CDR3 length equals 12 residues. CDR3 sequence reads: CARSGVSYEQYF. The CDR3 DNA is TGTGCCCGGAGCGGGGTCTCCTACGAGCAGTACTTC.

The chain joins TRBV5-1 to TRBJ2-3; perhaps D is TRBD1 or TRBD2 (6 bases each). The CDR3 runs to 16 residues. The germline gives CDR1 SGHRS, CDR2 YFSETQ. Trimming removed 2 bases at V and 2 bases at J, with 15 bases between. Written as DNA, the CDR3 is TGCGCCAGCAGCTTTCCTGTCCGGGGGCCCACAGATACGCAGTATTTT. Protein: CASSFPVRGPTDTQYF.

CDR3 sequence (DNA): TGCAGCGTTGGTACAGGGCAGCACGAGCAGTACTTC. Translated, it gives CSVGTGQHEQYF. The chain links TRBV29-1 to TRBJ2-7; a possible D gene is TRBD1 (6 bases). Trimming took off 4 bases at V and 5 bases at J, with 12 bases between the two ends. Germline V gene sequence: CDR1 SQVTM, CDR2 ANQGSEA. CDR3 length: 12 residues.

This chain uses TRBV20-1 with TRBJ2-5, with a possible D match to TRBD1 (7 bases). Matching the DNA end better, TRBJ2-7 makes the J call doubtful. Germline V lookup: CDR1 DFQATT, CDR2 SNEGSKA (reference sequence). The CDR3 length is 16 residues. The CDR3 bases are TGCAGTGCTAGAGATCCTGAGCAGGGGGGAACCTACGAGCAGTACTTC. Residues: CSARDPEQGGTYEQYF.

This clonotype was seen more than once but under ten times. The chain carries TRBV20-1 and TRBJ2-5; tentatively, D is TRBD1 or TRBD2 (5 bases each). CDR1 and CDR2 (germline): DFQATT, SNEGSKA (reference sequence). Trimming shortened V by 5 bases and J by 11 bases, and 27 bases separated the two germline ends. The CDR3 totals 15 residues. CDR3 nucleotides: TGCAGTGCTGATGGGGCTGGACTTTATTACAATGAGCAGTACTTC. It specifies CSADGAGLYYNEQYF.

The chain links TRBV3-1 to TRBJ2-2, with TRBD2 matching over 8 bases. This CDR3 region has 16 residues. Germline V gene sequence: CDR1 LGHDT, CDR2 YNNKEL (reference sequence). V dropped 3 bases and J dropped 5; count of bases not matched to a gene: 8. The CDR3 region has the DNA TGTGCCAGCAGCCAGGCCACCGGGACTAGTACCGGGGAGCTGTTTTTT. Translating it yields CASSQATGTSTGELFF.

There are a few counts of this clonotype. The chain combines TRBV6-5 with TRBJ1-1; D uncertain. V was clipped by 2 bases and J by 4 bases, with 17 bases between them. Germline V gives CDR1 MNHEY, CDR2 SVGAGI. The CDR3 sequence is 16 residues long. This chain's CDR3 is CASSYRTGRKITEAFF. In nucleotides, the CDR3 is TGTGCCAGCAGTTACCGTACCGGGCGAAAGATCACTGAAGCTTTCTTT.

The V call is TRBV7-9, the J call TRBJ2-1, with 10 nucleotides matching TRBD2. The ends lost 4 bases at V and 3 bases at J; junction bases unmatched: 6. The CDR3 length is 16 residues. CDR1 SEHNR and CDR2 FQNEAQ come from the germline V gene (reference sequence). The CDR3 reads CASSYTLAGDYNEQFF. The DNA for the CDR3 is TGTGCCAGCAGCTACACTCTAGCGGGGGACTACAATGAGCAGTTCTTC.

This clonotype was picked up a small number of times. The CDR3: CASIAARGPQETQYF. DNA of the CDR3: TGTGCCAGCATCGCCGCTAGGGGCCCGCAAGAGACCCAGTACTTC. The J gene is TRBJ2-5, the V gene TRBV7-9, with D perhaps TRBD1 (5 bases). The V gene lost 7 bases and the J gene lost 2 bases, with 17 bases spanning the gap. Germline assignment: CDR1 SEHNR and CDR2 FQNEAQ (reference sequence). This CDR3 contains 15 residues.

The chain is built from TRBV7-9 and TRBJ1-1; 9 bases map to TRBD1. Losses at the gene ends were 0 bases for V and 3 bases for J; bases not matched to a gene: 8. Germline-derived CDR1 and CDR2 are SEHNR and FQNEAQ (reference sequence). The CDR3 loop spans 17 amino acids. The CDR3 reads CASSLAGTGRRYTEAFF. The CDR3 nucleotides read TGTGCCAGCAGCTTAGCCGGGACAGGGCGCAGGTACACTGAAGCTTTCTTT.

This clonotype was detected a few times. This rearrangement joins TRBV4-1 to TRBJ2-5, with a possible D match to TRBD2 (6 bases). The germline V and J ends were trimmed by 0 bases and 5 bases, with 13 bases remaining between them. There are 15 residues in the CDR3. Germline V gene lookup returns CDR1 MGHRA and CDR2 YSYEKL. The CDR3 is CASSQESRGTETQYF. CDR3 sequence (DNA): TGCGCCAGCAGCCAAGAAAGCCGGGGGACGGAGACCCAGTACTTC.

This clonotype showed up just once. V gene TRBV20-1 combines with J gene TRBJ1-1; D remains ambiguous. V dropped 6 bases and J dropped 0 bases, with 11 bases sitting between them. Germline V gene sequence: CDR1 DFQATT, CDR2 SNEGSKA (reference sequence). The CDR3 is 13 residues long. The CDR3 region has the DNA TGCAGTGCCAATGTCGGATTGAACACTGAAGCTTTCTTT. Translating it yields CSANVGLNTEAFF.

This chain uses TRBV12-3 or TRBV12-4 with TRBJ2-5; TRBD2 agrees at 9 bases. The junction had 14 bases not matched to a gene; V was cut back by 7 bases and J by 11 bases. This CDR3 has 14 residues. The CDR3 protein is CASKGPSGNGEQYF. The CDR3 DNA is TGTGCCAGCAAAGGGCCTAGCGGGAATGGTGAGCAGTACTTC.

This clonotype was seen a few times. CDR3 sequence (DNA): TGCGCCAGCAGCTTGAGGACTAGTCGGGTGTCCACCTACGAGCAGTACTTC. Amino acids: CASSLRTSRVSTYEQYF. The chain couples TRBV5-1 to TRBJ2-7; 7 bases line up with TRBD2. Germline CDR1 is SGHRS and CDR2 is YFSETQ. V shed 1 base, J shed 2 bases, and the junction held 12 bases outside the gene matches. The CDR3 spans 17 residues.

The rearrangement links TRBV4-2 to TRBJ2-7, with D tentatively TRBD2 (5 bases). CDR1 and CDR2 from the germline V gene are LGHNA and YNFKEQ. CDR3 size: 15 residues. The ends were cut back, 3 bases at V and 3 bases at J, with 15 bases in the middle. CDR3 residues: CASSQSESGNYEQYF. The CDR3 nucleotides read TGTGCCAGCAGCCAGTCGGAATCCGGGAACTACGAGCAGTACTTC.